The sequence of this TCR beta chain was determined in a study of cytomegalovirus exposure and HLA in healthy donors (dated by TCRdb to 2017 to 2019). Background on the whole study: An earlier analysis of about 530 of the donors reported 276 Gb of sequence data and 95 million to 140 million unique TCR beta sequences obtained from about 180 million T cells. An early release covering roughly 640 HLA-typed donors comprised about 320 gigabases of sequencing data and tens of millions of unique TCR sequences. Of the 300 to 500 genotyped donors, roughly 76% were placed in the genetic ancestry cluster associated with self-reported Caucasian donors. The aim of the study was to test whether cataloging public T cell receptors could identify signatures of past pathogen exposure. The study used immunosequencing to profile the T cell repertoires of around 600 subjects and linked those repertoires to cytomegalovirus serostatus. In addition to the first cohort of 666 subjects, a separate validation cohort of 130 or so different subjects was used. To predict cytomegalovirus infection status, the study combined high-throughput TCR immunosequencing, statistical association of individual TCRs with disease status, and machine learning. In a later analysis, previously published TCR beta repertoires from 550 to 700 donors were re-analyzed and high-resolution HLA genotyping was added so that TCR occurrence patterns could be studied. Rather than drawing on any new phenotypic data, the later analysis identified candidate immune exposures from TCR beta sequences and the way those sequences occurred across donors. An earlier analysis of 587 of the donors used high-throughput TCR beta sequencing to judge whether each TCR beta V gene segment behaved as functional or pseudogenic. Alongside the repertoire data, information on donor age, sex, ethnicity and CMV serostatus was compiled. A later genetic analysis took genome-wide SNP genotypes for about 55% of the 666 donors and used that subset as a discovery cohort. Every repertoire in the discovery cohort had been generated on one and the same sequencing platform. Both class I and class II loci were covered by HLA typing, at four-digit resolution. Typing coverage differed by locus: A, B, C, DRB1 and DQB1 were typed in about 620-640 donors, DQA1 in 500 to 550, DPA1 in around 610, and DPB1 in roughly 450. A handful of DR-DQ haplotypes were handled as single units for association and clustering because linkage in the cohort was strong. Across 300 to 500 genotyped donors of the cohort, an average of 235,054 unique TCR beta nucleotide sequences per donor were sequenced, and 15% to 20% of those sequences were non-productive. Overall study outcomes, separate from this receptor: This cohort had only TCR beta chains sequenced, and the lack of alpha or paired-chain data limited which features could be detected. Three of the identified cytomegalovirus-associated TCR beta chains were confirmed in vitro to be specific for cytomegalovirus antigens. At a false discovery rate of 0.05, a later analysis linked 16,951 TCR beta sequences to specific HLA alleles. Strong co-occurrence of HLA alleles, especially DR and DQ, made assigning TCR associations to individual alleles difficult. HLA typing was unavailable for some donors at each locus, so association tests used only the typed subset. In both the original and validation cohorts, the classifier was reported to diagnose cytomegalovirus status with high specificity and sensitivity. An earlier analysis of approximately 570 of the donors showed that most TCR beta V segments appeared in productive rearrangements either about 90% or about 30% of the time, which broadly matched IMGT annotations. The earlier analysis of about 600 of the donors excluded fewer than 20 rarely observed V segments, including chromosome 9 orphons, because counts were too low. A later genetic analysis associated a missense DCLRE1C variant with V-gene and J-gene trimming of TCR beta chains, and an independent cohort replicated the association. Several of the top co-occurrence clusters appeared to be linked to parvovirus B19, influenza, CMV and Epstein-Barr virus, according to a later analysis. The sequencing pipeline was judged likely to have produced a cluster of highly shared sequence variants as a technical artifact. A further reported finding was that TCR beta sequences accurately predicted the HLA-A and HLA-B alleles for most subjects in the first cohort. The study gave a list of 150 to 200 TCR beta chains associated with cytomegalovirus. Some IMGT-functional V segments, including TRBV6-2 and TRBV6-3, could not be distinguished by the 87-base-pair reads and were therefore excluded. Most TCR sequences were observed very rarely across donors, whereas some public TCRs were present in many individuals. According to a later analysis, TCR association rates differed among HLA loci, with DRB1 alleles showing the most associated TCRs and HLA-C alleles showing the fewest. The authors suggested that the approach could potentially be extended to other disease states and immunological phenotypes. According to a later genetic analysis, donors in an Asian-associated ancestry cluster had fewer N-insertions in productive TCRs than the approximately 700-donor mean. The only immune exposure information available for the cohort was CMV serostatus. In a later analysis, most CMV-associated TCR beta chains were found to appear HLA-restricted, with HLA associations seemingly driven largely by CMV exposure. The presence/absence analyses assumed that sequencing depth was roughly uniform across donors, and that assumption may not be true. Correlated functional status among segregating V segments might reflect linkage disequilibrium, but an unknown experimental factor could not be ruled out. Compared with equally common non-associated chains, HLA-associated TCR beta chains in a later analysis were more clonally expanded and had lower generation probabilities.

Receptors were amplified or captured by the immunoSEQ multiplex PCR assay. For the multiplex PCR, a mixture combining 60 forward primers for TCR Vbeta segments and 13 reverse primers for TCR Jbeta segments was used. Amplification of the CDR3 region of rearranged TCR beta genes was performed with a multiplex PCR assay on genomic DNA. Amplified TCR beta libraries were sequenced as 87-base-pair reads on the Illumina HiSeq System. For the original study's pipeline: Across the 666 repertoires, a later analysis counted 80 million or so unique TCR beta chains, roughly 11 million of which were shared by at least two donors. Raw reads were error-corrected and collapsed into unique sequences with a nearest-neighbor algorithm that merged closely related sequences to remove PCR and sequencing errors. Alignment of CDR3 sequences to IMGT reference sequences was used to assign V, D and J gene segments. Each retained sequence needed at least a six-nucleotide match to both a V gene segment and a J gene segment. A rearrangement was called productive if the CDR3 had no stop codons and remained in frame with V and J, and every other rearrangement was called non-productive. CDR3 was defined by IMGT convention, running from the second conserved V-encoded cysteine to the conserved J-encoded phenylalanine. Sequences without an unambiguous match to a single V gene segment were excluded from the earlier analysis of several hundred of the donors. In an earlier analysis of around 590 of the donors, a V segment was called functional when productive rearrangements were above 56.7%, and segregating when the standard deviation between donors exceeded 5%. A statistical classification framework was built for diagnosing cytomegalovirus status from the catalog of TCR beta chain sequences. In a later analysis, V and J genes were assigned by comparing TCR nucleotide sequences against IMGT/GENE-DB human TR gene sequences. Using the TCRdist pipeline, a later analysis assigned CDR3 sequences along with most-parsimonious VDJ recombination scenarios. A later analysis defined each TCR beta chain by its CDR3 amino acid sequence plus V-gene family, and excluded reads lacking a unique V-gene family. To address suspected cross-contamination and a sequencing artifact, a later analysis removed 550 to 750 highly shared, low-generation-probability nucleotide sequences. In a later analysis, a clonal expansion index was calculated for each public chain from normalized within-repertoire ranks of inferred template counts. Generation probabilities in a later analysis came from a VDJ recombination model fitted to out-of-frame rearrangements, and those results were checked against IGoR. Hypergeometric tests were used in a later analysis to score TCR-TCR, TCR-HLA and TCR-CMV co-occurrence, with a repertoire-size bias correction applied to the TCR pairs. To estimate false discovery rates, a later analysis permuted the HLA or CMV assignments 20 times. In a later analysis, co-occurring TCRs were grouped with DBSCAN, and TCRdist sequence similarity was added when clustering was performed within HLA-allele-positive subsets. Co-occurrence clustering excluded repertoires with fewer than 30,000 or more than 120,000 public chains, plus five with anomalous nucleotide sharing. TCRdb limited this immuneACCESS table to in-frame rearrangements with V and J called. A share of clones is missing; checked studies link under half to unresolved V genes, and the rest is unexplained. V and J calls and clone size are given by that table; D and trimming were obtained from the DNA. This sample lists 110,000 to 150,000 clones; approximately 82% were detected once. In total, the top ten clones hold more than 1.5% of the sample.

The cohort comprised under 700 healthy bone marrow donors. At the time of sampling, every cohort member was nominally healthy, though immune exposures that went unrecorded were likely present. The donor tested CMV seronegative and was one of the 352 seronegative cohort members. A peripheral blood sample was collected from each donor, and TCR beta sequencing was performed on peripheral blood mononuclear cells. The Qiagen DNeasy Blood Extraction Kit was used to extract genomic DNA from the blood cell samples. Spanning cysteine to phenylalanine, the CDR3 consists of 12 amino acids. The retained sequence is limited to the CDR3, 36 bases, with the frame set at the first base. Looking up the germline V gene yields CDR1 SGDLS and CDR2 YYNGEE. V and J are trimmed by 4 bases and 16 bases, and the gene matches miss 5 bases of the junction. As concerns this clone: Its recognized antigen is unknown. The sample holds no much larger clone one base away, and base qualities are not on file.

Recombination connected TRBV9 to TRBJ1-6; TRBD1 agrees with 10 junctional bases. The material sequenced was PBMCs. The TCR was taken from a woman between 40 and 50 years old in good health and CMV-seronegative. The bases read TGTGCCAGCAGCCGACCGGGACAGGGGCTCCACTTT. Translated, this is CASSRPGQGLHF.